The following is a T cell receptor (beta chain) sequence with its context. Sequenced by immunoSEQ multiplex PCR; TCRdb stores in-frame clones only, minus some. The table lists approximately 220,000 clones, approximately 89% of them singletons. The CDR3 loop spans 14 amino acids. The V and J ends lost 2 bases and 7 bases respectively, with 15 bases between them. Germline values: CDR1 SGHDT, CDR2 YYEEEE. The data were obtained in a study of blood T cell repertoires in COVID-19. Sequenced sample: PBMCs or T cells enriched from blood (not recorded which). The rearrangement links TRBV5-6 to TRBJ1-2, with D uncertain. This clonotype was obtained from a woman aged 25 to 39 with acute COVID-19. The CDR3 spells CASSFGSNYRGYTF. The CDR3 nucleotides read TGTGCCAGCAGCTTCGGCAGTAACTATCGTGGCTACACCTTC. The variable domain in full, with the rest retrieved from reference TRBV5-6 and TRBJ1-2, is DAGVTQSPTHLIKTRGQQVTLRCSPKSGHDTVSWYQQALGQGPQFIFQYYEEEERQRGNFPDRFSGHQFPNYSSELNVNALLLGDSALYLCASSFGSNYRGYTFGSGTRLTVV.